This T cell receptor (beta chain) was identified during a study of beta chain features in type 1 diabetes. The germline gives CDR1 MNHEY, CDR2 SVGAGI. Trimming left V 2 bases short and J 5 bases short, with 15 bases between. CDR3 size: 15 residues. Every bit of the isolated RNA underwent reverse transcription, so sequencing read expressed TCRB transcripts. Generated by immunoSEQ multiplex PCR, the TCRdb table keeps only in-frame clones and is missing some. The repertoire consists of about 410,000 clones, with 11% to 15% occurring once and the leading ten covering about 0.034%. This clone was counted a few times.

This clonotype was sampled from a man aged 25-45 years in good health. Sequenced sample: naive CD4+ T cells from blood. The rearrangement joins TRBV6-5 to TRBJ2-5, with D perhaps TRBD1 or TRBD2 (5 bases each). CDR3 residues: CASSYRGPHGETQYF. CDR3 sequence (DNA): TGTGCCAGCAGTTACAGGGGACCTCACGGGGAGACCCAGTACTTC.